The 30 T cell receptor beta chains below were found in one sample sequenced in a study of PD-1 blockade in mismatch repair-deficient tumors. Measured with immunoSEQ multiplex PCR; TCRdb has only the in-frame clones, and not every one. The repertoire holds tens of thousands of clones, around 84% seen once, with 2.5% to 3.5% in the top ten. The sequenced sample was PBMCs, obtained before pembrolizumab treatment. The source of these receptors is an adult with mismatch repair-deficient cancer.

The count of this clone is one. J is TRBJ1-4 and V is TRBV15, with 7 bases matching TRBD1. The V and J ends lost 1 base and 8 bases, in that order; junction bases with no gene match: 10. Germline-derived CDR1 and CDR2 are LNHNV and YYDKDF (reference sequence). CDR3 size: 16 residues. The DNA of the CDR3 is TGTGCCACCAGCAGAGGGGGAAACGGACAGGTGGAAAAACTGTTTTTT. Its translation: CATSRGGNGQVEKLFF.

This rearrangement joins TRBV7-3 to TRBJ2-1; no reliable D call. This CDR3 has 13 residues. V lost 0 bases and J 5 bases, leaving 5 bases between the germline ends. Germline V gives CDR1 SGHTA, CDR2 FQGTGA. CDR3 in amino acids: CASSLTRDNEQFF. The DNA for the CDR3 is TGTGCCAGCAGCTTAACACGGGACAATGAGCAGTTCTTC.

In this sample, this clone turned up once. CDR3 sequence (DNA): TGTGCCAGCAGCGGACGGGACAGGCTCAACTATGGCTACACCTTC. Translation: CASSGRDRLNYGYTF. The chain is built from TRBV5-5 and TRBJ1-2, with 8 positions matching TRBD1. The CDR3 is made up of 15 amino acids. Trimming cost V 4 bases and J 2 bases; bases outside gene matches: 7. The germline V gene encodes CDR1 SGHKS and CDR2 YYEKEE (reference sequence).

The V call is TRBV6-5, the J call TRBJ1-1, with TRBD1 identical over 9 bases. J lost 3 bases, V lost 5 bases, and 4 bases had no gene match. Germline CDR1 reads MNHEY; CDR2 reads SVGAGI. This CDR3 is built from 14 residues. In nucleotides, the CDR3 is TGTGCCAGCAGTCAACAGGGGGCGCACACTGAAGCTTTCTTT. Its translation: CASSQQGAHTEAFF.

CDR3 residues: CASSHRTGENEKLFF. The CDR3 DNA sequence: TGTGCCAGCAGTCACCGGACAGGGGAGAACGAAAAACTGTTTTTT. V and J are TRBV6-1 and TRBJ1-4, with 9 bases matching TRBD1. CDR3 length equals 15 residues. Germline assignment: CDR1 MNHNS and CDR2 SASEGT. V shed 5 bases and J 8 bases; nucleotides not matched to a gene: 9.

The chain recombines TRBV28 with TRBJ2-7; D is possibly TRBD2 (6 bases). CDR3 length: 13 amino acids. The germline gives CDR1 MDHEN, CDR2 SYDVKM. The V end lost 6 bases, the J end lost 4 bases, and 13 bases lay between the germline ends. The CDR3 coding sequence is TGTGCCAGCAGACGCGGGATTTTATACGAGCAGTACTTC. Protein sequence: CASRRGILYEQYF.

The chain uses TRBV5-8 and TRBJ2-3; perhaps TRBD1 as D (5 bases). The CDR3 length is 14 residues. V lost 2 bases and J 0 bases, leaving 7 bases between the germline ends. From germline, CDR1 is SGHTS and CDR2 YDEGEE. The CDR3 coding sequence is TGTGCCAGCAGCTTTCGACAGAGCACAGATACGCAGTATTTT. It yields the protein CASSFRQSTDTQYF.

The CDR3 bases are TGTGCCAGCAGACACGACAGGGGTTCACAAGAGACCCAGTACTTC. Its translation is CASRHDRGSQETQYF. This rearrangement joins TRBV6-5 to TRBJ2-5; 8 nucleotides agree with TRBD1. V shed 6 bases, J shed 2 bases, and the junction held 8 bases outside the gene matches. This CDR3 has 15 residues. Germline assignment: CDR1 MNHEY and CDR2 SVGAGI.

This clone was observed a handful of times. The rearrangement links TRBV28 to TRBJ2-7; 9 bases fit TRBD2. From germline, CDR1 is MDHEN and CDR2 SYDVKM. V gave up 6 bases and J gave up 5 bases; unmatched junction bases: 8. The CDR3 extends over 14 amino acids. Written as DNA, the CDR3 is TGTGCCAGCAGGGTAGCGGGAGAGGGAGACGAGCAGTACTTC. This gives the protein CASRVAGEGDEQYF.

The chain couples TRBV7-9 to TRBJ1-3; D is unclear. The CDR3 has 13 amino acids. The germline V gene encodes CDR1 SEHNR and CDR2 FQNEAQ (reference sequence). The V end lost 2 bases, the J end lost 13 bases, and 15 bases lay between the germline ends. CDR3 DNA sequence: TGTGCCAGCAGCTTATACAACACGGGAGAGATATATTTT. It is translated as CASSLYNTGEIYF.

The chain combines TRBV30 with TRBJ1-1; 7 bases are a match to TRBD1. Germline V gives CDR1 GTSNPN, CDR2 SVGIG (reference sequence). The CDR3 extends over 13 amino acids. The J segment lost 4 bases and the V segment lost 3 bases, leaving 5 bases of the junction unmatched. CDR3: CAWSADRVTEAFF. The CDR3 DNA is TGTGCCTGGAGCGCCGACAGGGTCACTGAAGCTTTCTTT.

This clone was detected only once. The chain recombines TRBV7-6 with TRBJ1-1; 7 bases map to TRBD1. Germline CDR1 SGHVS, CDR2 FNYEAQ. V lost 2 bases and J lost 5; bases outside the gene matches: 5. The CDR3 is 14 residues long. The CDR3 nucleotides are TGTGCCAGCAGCTTACGGGACAGTCGGACTGAAGCTTTCTTT. Translating gives CASSLRDSRTEAFF. The whole variable domain, remainder taken from reference TRBV7-6 and TRBJ1-1, is GAGVSQSPRYKVTKRGQDVALRCDPISGHVSLYWYRQALGQGPEFLTYFNYEAQQDKSGLPNDRFSAERPEGSISTLTIQRTEQRDSAMYRCASSLRDSRTEAFFGQGTRLTVV.

CDR3: CASSLSSGTRNIQYF. Here the CDR3 DNA reads TGTGCCAGCAGTTTATCTAGCGGGACTAGAAACATTCAGTACTTC. This sequence joins TRBV28 and TRBJ2-4; 9 bases fit TRBD2. The CDR3 extends over 15 amino acids. Trimming took 1 base from V and 6 from J; bases not matched to a gene: 4. CDR1 MDHEN and CDR2 SYDVKM come from the germline V gene. The full variable domain, its missing parts supplied by reference TRBV28 and TRBJ2-4, is DVKVTQSSRYLVKRTGEKVFLECVQDMDHENMFWYRQDPGLGLRLIYFSYDVKMKEKGDIPEGYSVSREKKERFSLILESASTNQTSMYLCASSLSSGTRNIQYFGAGTRLSVL.

The chain uses TRBV5-4 and TRBJ2-2; D might be TRBD1 (5 bases). The germline V gene has CDR1 SGHNT and CDR2 YYREEE (reference sequence). The V and J ends lost 0 bases and 5 bases respectively, with 8 bases between them. The CDR3 loop spans 14 amino acids. CDR3 residues: CASSLDWTTGELFF. As DNA, the CDR3 is TGTGCCAGCAGCTTGGATTGGACAACCGGGGAGCTGTTTTTT. The variable domain in full, with the rest retrieved from reference TRBV5-4 and TRBJ2-2, is ETGVTQSPTHLIKTRGQQVTLRCSSQSGHNTVSWYQQALGQGPQFIFQYYREEENGRGNFPPRFSGLQFPNYSSELNVNALELDDSALYLCASSLDWTTGELFFGEGSRLTVL.

The CDR3 sequence is CASSPGRFAGPNYGYTF. CDR3 sequence (DNA): TGTGCCAGCAGCCCGGGTCGGTTCGCGGGGCCGAACTATGGCTACACCTTC. V and J are TRBV5-5 and TRBJ1-2; a weak D match, TRBD1 (5 bases). This CDR3 is 17 amino acids long. V shed 4 bases and J shed 2 bases, with 21 bases lying between them. The germline gives CDR1 SGHKS, CDR2 YYEKEE (reference sequence).

CDR3 in DNA: TGCGCCAGCAGCTTGGGTGCGAGCTCCTACAATGAGCAGTTCTTC. It encodes CASSLGASSYNEQFF. The rearrangement links TRBV5-1 to TRBJ2-1; D remains unclear. The CDR3 is made up of 15 amino acids. With 0 bases removed from V and 0 bases from J, the gap between germline ends came to 7 bases. CDR1 is SGHRS and CDR2 is YFSETQ in the germline V gene.

V and J are TRBV7-8 and TRBJ2-5, with D perhaps matching TRBD2 (6 bases). The germline V gene encodes CDR1 SGHVS and CDR2 FQNEAQ. This CDR3 is built from 14 residues. V was clipped by 1 base and J by 4 bases, with 10 bases between them. CDR3 DNA: TGTGCCAGCAGCTTAGACTCCGGGAGAGAGACCCAGTACTTC. Protein sequence: CASSLDSGRETQYF.

V is TRBV27 and J is TRBJ1-6; weak D call: TRBD1 (5 bases). CDR3 length: 14 residues. Germline CDR1 MNHEY, CDR2 SMNVEV (reference sequence). Trimming shortened V by 10 bases and J by 3 bases, and 13 bases separated the two germline ends. CDR3 residues: CATGGGFYNSPLHF. The CDR3 region has the DNA TGTGCCACCGGCGGGGGGTTCTATAATTCACCCCTCCACTTT.

The chain joins TRBV19 to TRBJ1-5; no definite D call. V was clipped by 3 bases and J by 0 bases, with 6 bases between them. Germline V gives CDR1 LNHDA, CDR2 SQIVND (reference sequence). This CDR3 contains 14 residues. The CDR3 sequence: CASSIGGSNQPQHF. CDR3 in DNA: TGTGCCAGTAGTATCGGCGGTAGCAATCAGCCCCAGCATTTT.

This chain connects TRBV19 to TRBJ2-5; 11 nucleotides agree with TRBD2. Per the germline V gene, CDR1 is LNHDA and CDR2 is SQIVND (reference sequence). With V trimmed by 4 bases and J by 0 bases, 10 bases remained unmatched. The CDR3 spans 18 residues. The CDR3 DNA is TGTGCCAGTAGTACCGAAGGAACTAGCGGGGGTTACCAAGAGACCCAGTACTTC. This encodes CASSTEGTSGGYQETQYF.

The gene calls are TRBV30 and TRBJ2-1; D is unresolved. Between the trimmed V and J ends, which lost 2 bases and 4 bases, there was a span of 15 bases. Per germline, CDR1 GTSNPN and CDR2 SVGIG (reference sequence). The CDR3 runs 15 residues. The CDR3, as DNA: TGTGCCTGGAGTCTCCGACAACTTATGTACAATGAGCAGTTCTTC. It is translated as CAWSLRQLMYNEQFF.

V usage is TRBV10-2 and J usage is TRBJ2-7; tentatively, D is TRBD1 (5 bases). The germline CDR1 and CDR2 sequences are WSHSY and SAAADI. The CDR3 extends over 13 amino acids. V was cut by 7 bases and J by 2 bases, with 12 bases left in between. CDR3 loop: CASTGSFPYEQYF. The CDR3 region has the DNA TGCGCCAGCACAGGGTCCTTCCCCTACGAGCAGTACTTC.

The rearrangement links TRBV27 to TRBJ1-3, with D unclear. This CDR3 contains 15 residues. Germline values: CDR1 MNHEY, CDR2 SMNVEV (reference sequence). Trimming removed 0 bases from V and 0 bases from J, with 6 bases in between. Here the CDR3 DNA reads TGTGCCAGCAGTTTATCCCGGAGCTCTGGAAACACCATATATTTT. It yields the protein CASSLSRSSGNTIYF.

In its sample, this clone was seen once. This chain links TRBV10-3 with TRBJ1-3; 10 nucleotides agree with TRBD1. This CDR3 is 18 amino acids long. The germline gives CDR1 ENHRY, CDR2 SYGVKD. The V gene end was trimmed by 3 bases and the J gene end by 8 bases; junction bases not matched to a gene: 16. CDR3 residues: CAISDDRGLVLGTDTIYF. DNA of the CDR3: TGTGCCATCAGTGACGACAGGGGGCTGGTATTAGGGACTGACACCATATATTTT.

This chain connects TRBV5-1 to TRBJ2-1; 7 nucleotides line up with TRBD2. CDR3 size: 16 residues. CDR1 is SGHRS, CDR2 YFSETQ, per germline. The J segment lost 3 bases and the V segment lost 0 bases, leaving 6 bases of the junction unmatched. The chain's CDR3 is CASSLAPSGLYNEQFF. CDR3 coding DNA: TGCGCCAGCAGCTTGGCCCCTAGCGGACTCTACAATGAGCAGTTCTTC. Full variable domain (remainder filled in from reference TRBV5-1 and TRBJ2-1): KAGVTQTPRYLIKTRGQQVTLSCSPISGHRSVSWYQQTPGQGLQFLFEYFSETQRNKGNFPGRFSGRQFSNSRSEMNVSTLELGDSALYLCASSLAPSGLYNEQFFGPGTRLTVL.

The J gene is TRBJ1-3, the V gene TRBV30; D gene ambiguous. V lost 0 bases and J 0 bases, leaving 18 bases between the germline ends. The CDR3 length is 18 residues. Germline V gene data show CDR1 as GTSNPN and CDR2 as SVGIG (reference sequence). CDR3 sequence reads: CAWSVWEGGRSSGNTIYF. CDR3 DNA sequence: TGTGCCTGGAGTGTATGGGAGGGCGGTAGAAGCTCTGGAAACACCATATATTTT.

J is TRBJ2-1 and V is TRBV29-1, with 9 bases that match TRBD2. Trimming removed 3 bases from V and 1 base from J; junction bases left unmatched: 4. The CDR3 consists of 15 residues. Germline V gene data show CDR1 as SQVTM and CDR2 as ANQGSEA. CDR3 residues: CSVEDSGRSYNEQFF. CDR3 DNA sequence: TGCAGCGTTGAGGATAGCGGGAGATCCTACAATGAGCAGTTCTTC.

V usage is TRBV5-1 and J usage is TRBJ2-1, with TRBD2 matching over 13 bases. The CDR3 length is 15 residues. Germline V gene sequence: CDR1 SGHRS, CDR2 YFSETQ. V gave up 4 bases and J gave up 5 bases; unmatched junction bases: 3. The CDR3 region has the DNA TGCGCCAGCAGCCCCGGGACTAGCGGGAACAATGAGCAGTTCTTC. This sequence encodes CASSPGTSGNNEQFF.

This clone has only one observation. The rearrangement uses TRBV9 and TRBJ2-5, with 9 bases identical to TRBD2. The CDR3 runs to 17 residues. The germline gives CDR1 SGDLS, CDR2 YYNGEE. Unmatched junction bases numbered 9, after V lost 0 bases and J lost 3 bases. In DNA, the CDR3 is TGTGCCAGCAGCGTAGGGGTAGTTAGCGGGGGCAAAGAGACCCAGTACTTC. Its translation is CASSVGVVSGGKETQYF.

This clone was seen only a few times. This chain joins TRBV28 and TRBJ2-7; 8 bases fit TRBD2. This CDR3 has 15 amino acids. The junction had 10 bases not matched to a gene; V was cut back by 2 bases and J by 7 bases. Germline assignment: CDR1 MDHEN and CDR2 SYDVKM. CDR3 region: CASSLHSGLASEQYF. DNA of the CDR3: TGTGCCAGCAGTTTACATTCCGGACTAGCAAGTGAGCAGTACTTC.